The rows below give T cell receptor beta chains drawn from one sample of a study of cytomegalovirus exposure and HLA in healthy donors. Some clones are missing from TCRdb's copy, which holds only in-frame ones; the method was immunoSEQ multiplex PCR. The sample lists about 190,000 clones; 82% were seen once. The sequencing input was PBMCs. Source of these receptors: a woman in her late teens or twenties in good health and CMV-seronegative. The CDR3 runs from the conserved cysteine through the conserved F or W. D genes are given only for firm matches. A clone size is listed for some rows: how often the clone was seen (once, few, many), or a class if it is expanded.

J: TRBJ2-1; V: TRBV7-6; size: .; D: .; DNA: TGTGCCAGCAGCTTAGGGTTAGCGGAGTACAATGAGCAGTTCTTC; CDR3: CASSLGLAEYNEQFF
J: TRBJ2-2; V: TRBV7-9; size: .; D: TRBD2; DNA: TGTGCCAGCACCAATGCGGGGGGTCAGAACACCGGGGAGCTGTTTTTT; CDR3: CASTNAGGQNTGELFF
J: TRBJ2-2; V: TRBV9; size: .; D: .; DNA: TGTGCCAGCAGCCCCTACAGTGCCGGGGAGCTGTTTTTT; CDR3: CASSPYSAGELFF
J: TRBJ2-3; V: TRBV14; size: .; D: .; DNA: TGTGCCAGCAGCTCCCGGGACTCCTTCCCGGTTGCGCAGTATTTT; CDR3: CASSSRDSFPVAQYF
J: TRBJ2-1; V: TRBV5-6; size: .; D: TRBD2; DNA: TGTGCCAGCAGCTGGGGGACTAGCGGGGGGGTATACAATGAGCAGTTCTTC; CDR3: CASSWGTSGGVYNEQFF
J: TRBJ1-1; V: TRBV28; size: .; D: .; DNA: TGTGCCAGCAGTTCCTGGACAGAAGGGAACACTGAAGCTTTCTTT; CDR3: CASSSWTEGNTEAFF
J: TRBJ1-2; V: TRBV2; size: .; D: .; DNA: TGTGCCAGCAACTCAATAGGGGGAGCGGACTATGGCTACACCTTC; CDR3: CASNSIGGADYGYTF
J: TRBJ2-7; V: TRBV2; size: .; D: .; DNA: TGTGCCAGCGGAGATCGGGTGGTTGAGCAGTACTTC; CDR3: CASGDRVVEQYF
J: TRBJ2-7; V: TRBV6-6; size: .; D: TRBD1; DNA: TGTGCCAGCAGTCCTCCCGGGACAGGGGCCGAGCAGTACTTC; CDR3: CASSPPGTGAEQYF
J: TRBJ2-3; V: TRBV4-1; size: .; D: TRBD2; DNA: TGCGCCAGCAGTAACTCTGGGGGGGGTGGAACAGATACGCAGTATTTT; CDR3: CASSNSGGGGTDTQYF
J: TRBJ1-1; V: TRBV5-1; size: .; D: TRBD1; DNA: TGCGCCAGCAGCGGGGGGGACAGGGGGTACAGTACTGCTTTCTTT; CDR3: CASSGGDRGYSTAFF
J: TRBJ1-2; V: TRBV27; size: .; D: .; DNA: TGTGCCAGCAGCAAACAGGGAAAGGAGGCCGGCTACACCTTC; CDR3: CASSKQGKEAGYTF
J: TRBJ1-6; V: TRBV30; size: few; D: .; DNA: TGTGCCTGGAGTACATCATATTCACCCCTCCACTTT; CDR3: CAWSTSYSPLHF
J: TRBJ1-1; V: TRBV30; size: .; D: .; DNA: TGTGCCTGGAGTGATACAGGAAACACTGAAGCTTTCTTT; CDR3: CAWSDTGNTEAFF
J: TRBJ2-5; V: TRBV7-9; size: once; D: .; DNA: TGTGCCAGCAGCTTAGACAGGGTCGAGACCCAGTACTTC; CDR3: CASSLDRVETQYF
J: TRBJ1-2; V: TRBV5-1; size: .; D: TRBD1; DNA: TGCGCCAGCAGCTTGGCGACAGGGGGCGCCTCTGGCTACACCTTC; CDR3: CASSLATGGASGYTF
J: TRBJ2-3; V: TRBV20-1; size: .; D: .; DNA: TGCAGTGCCCCCAACGGGGGAACGCAGTATTTT; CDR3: CSAPNGGTQYF
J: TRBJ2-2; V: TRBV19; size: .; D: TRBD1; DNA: TGTGCCAGTACCATGGATCAGGGGGCCGGGGAGCTGTTTTTT; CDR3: CASTMDQGAGELFF
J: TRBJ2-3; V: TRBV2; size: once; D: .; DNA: TGTGCCAGCAGTGAAAGGGGTGCAGATACGCAGTATTTT; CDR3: CASSERGADTQYF
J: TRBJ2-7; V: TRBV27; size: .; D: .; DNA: TGTGCCAGCAGTCTCTCCGACAGATACGAGCAGTACTTC; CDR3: CASSLSDRYEQYF
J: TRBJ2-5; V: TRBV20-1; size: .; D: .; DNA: TGCAGTGCTAGTACCGGAGAGACCCAGTACTTC; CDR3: CSASTGETQYF
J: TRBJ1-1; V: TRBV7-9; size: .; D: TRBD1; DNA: TGTTCCAGCAGGGAAACAGGGGTGATAGCTTTCTTT; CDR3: CSSRETGVIAFF
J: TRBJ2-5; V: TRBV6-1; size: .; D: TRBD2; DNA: TGTGCCAGCAGTGAGGGACTAGCGGGAGGGACAGAGACCCAGTACTTC; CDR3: CASSEGLAGGTETQYF
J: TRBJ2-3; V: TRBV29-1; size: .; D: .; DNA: TGCAGCGTTCGAGGGGGAGGGCCCTCCGGCACAGATACGCAGTATTTT; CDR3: CSVRGGGPSGTDTQYF
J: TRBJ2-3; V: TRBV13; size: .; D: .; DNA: TGTGCCAGCAGATGGGACTTCTCAGATACGCAGTATTTT; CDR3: CASRWDFSDTQYF
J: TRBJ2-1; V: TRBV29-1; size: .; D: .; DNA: TGCAGCGTTGATGGAGGGCTCTCCTACAATGAGCAGTTCTTC; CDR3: CSVDGGLSYNEQFF
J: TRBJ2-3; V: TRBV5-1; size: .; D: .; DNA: TGCGCCAGCAGCTTGGGCCTAGTCCTTCCCAATACGCAGTATTTT; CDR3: CASSLGLVLPNTQYF
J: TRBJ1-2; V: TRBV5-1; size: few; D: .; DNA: TGCGCCAGCACACCAGGGGAGGGCTATGGCTACACCTTC; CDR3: CASTPGEGYGYTF
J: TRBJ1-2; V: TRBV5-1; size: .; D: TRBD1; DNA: TGCGCCAGCAGTCTCCGGGACAGGGAGAAACGAGGCGGCTACACCTTC; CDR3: CASSLRDREKRGGYTF
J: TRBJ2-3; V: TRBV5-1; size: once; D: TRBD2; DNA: TGCGCCAGCAGCCGCCGACTAGCGAGAAATACAGATACGCAGTATTTT; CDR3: CASSRRLARNTDTQYF
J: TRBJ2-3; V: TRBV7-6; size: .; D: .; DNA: TGTGCCAGCAGCCGTAGCGGCACAGATACGCAGTATTTT; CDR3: CASSRSGTDTQYF
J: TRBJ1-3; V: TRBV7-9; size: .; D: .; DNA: TGTGCCATTGCTCAGAACTCTGGAAACACCATATATTTT; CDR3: CAIAQNSGNTIYF
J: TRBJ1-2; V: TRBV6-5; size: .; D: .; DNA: TGTGCCAGCAGCGCCGGGACACCCTATGGCTACACCTTC; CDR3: CASSAGTPYGYTF